This T cell receptor (beta chain) came from a study of T cells after posttransplantation cyclophosphamide. Overall study findings and caveats: After PTCy, TRB diversity resembled that of CNI/methotrexate controls. Skin or GI-infiltrating T cells shared few TRB sequences with blood.

This table comes from immunoSEQ multiplex PCR, and its TCRdb copy is limited to in-frame clones, with some not included. Found here are about 18,000 clones, less than 90% of them singletons; the top ten hold more than 8.5%. Comments on this clone: Its antigen is unidentified.

CDR1 is SGHNT, CDR2 YYREEE, per germline (reference sequence). CDR3 length equals 16 residues. V shed 2 bases and J 2 bases; nucleotides not matched to a gene: 2. This clonotype was obtained from a man aged 25-45 years in good health and a related stem cell transplant donor. Sequencing was carried out using memory CD4+ T cells sorted from blood. The chain links TRBV5-4 to TRBJ2-1, with 12 bases lining up with TRBD2. The DNA of the CDR3 is TGTGCCAGCAGCTTCTCTAGCGGGGGGGCCTACAATGAGCAGTTCTTC. Protein: CASSFSSGGAYNEQFF.